What follows is one TCR beta chain and its context. V dropped 0 bases and J dropped 7; count of bases not matched to a gene: 8. The CDR3 totals 16 residues. CDR1 LNHNV and CDR2 YYDKDF come from the germline V gene (reference sequence). Only in-frame clones appear in the TCRdb table, and some are missing; sequencing was by immunoSEQ multiplex PCR. The repertoire holds roughly 67,000 clones, with about 82% as singletons. The data were obtained in a study of blood T cell repertoires in COVID-19. As for the study in general: Sample material is recorded as cDNA or gDNA derived from T cells, B-cell-depleted T cells, or PBMCs.

Specimen: peripheral blood. This clonotype originated in a man in his fifties with acute or convalescent COVID-19. J is TRBJ2-1 and V is TRBV15; 8 nucleotides agree with TRBD2. The CDR3 loop is CATSREAPGGLNEQFF. The CDR3 nucleotides read TGTGCCACCAGCAGAGAAGCTCCGGGGGGGCTGAATGAGCAGTTCTTC.